This T cell receptor (beta chain) originates from a study of PD-1 blockade in classical Hodgkin lymphoma. Findings and limits, study-wide: There was a significant rise in CD4+ TCR diversity by C4D1, with no such rise for CD8+. Baseline diversity was lower in partial responders and progressors than complete responders. The authors excluded patients who started nivolumab under 1 year after ASCT. The repertoire differences lack a defined cause, possibly disease activity or prior therapy.

Notes on this clone: Its specificity is unknown.

Time point: cycle 4 day 1 (C4D1), after 6 weeks of nivolumab. Every patient had relapsed following autologous stem cell transplantation, and cohorts differed in brentuximab vedotin exposure. Investigators isolated CD4+ T cells from thawed PBMCs through magnetic negative selection. Germline CDR1 and CDR2: LNHDA and SQIVND (reference sequence). V was clipped by 4 bases and J by 1 base; unmatched bases: 0. The CDR3 is 15 amino acids. Assay used: immunoSEQ multiplex PCR; TCRdb lists only in-frame clones, some missing. The sample records just over 9,500 clones, approximately 72% being singletons. The origin of this receptor is a human donor with classical Hodgkin lymphoma. The input for sequencing was CD4+ T cells from blood, taken before the fourth cycle of nivolumab. J is TRBJ2-3 and V is TRBV19, with 12 bases lining up with TRBD2. The CDR3 coding sequence is TGTGCCAGTAGTAGGACTAGCGGGGGCACAGATACGCAGTATTTT. This codes for CASSRTSGGTDTQYF.